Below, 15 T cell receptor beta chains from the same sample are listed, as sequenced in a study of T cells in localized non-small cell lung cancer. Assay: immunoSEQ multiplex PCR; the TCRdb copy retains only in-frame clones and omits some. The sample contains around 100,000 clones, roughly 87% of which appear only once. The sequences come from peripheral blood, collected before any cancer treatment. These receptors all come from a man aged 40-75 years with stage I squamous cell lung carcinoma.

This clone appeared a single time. Here the CDR3 reads CASSLRGAYNEQFF. CDR3 in DNA: TGTGCCAGCAGCTTACGAGGGGCCTACAATGAGCAGTTCTTC. The rearrangement links TRBV7-9 to TRBJ2-1; D is tentatively TRBD1 or TRBD2 (5 bases each). V shed 2 bases and J shed 2 bases, with 7 bases lying between them. The germline V gene has CDR1 SEHNR and CDR2 FQNEAQ (reference sequence). CDR3 length: 14 amino acids.

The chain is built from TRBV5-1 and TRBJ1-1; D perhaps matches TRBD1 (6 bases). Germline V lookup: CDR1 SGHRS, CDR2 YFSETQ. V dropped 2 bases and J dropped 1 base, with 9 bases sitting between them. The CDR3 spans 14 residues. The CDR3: CASSLQGRNTEAFF. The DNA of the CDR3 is TGCGCCAGCAGCTTACAGGGCCGGAACACTGAAGCTTTCTTT.

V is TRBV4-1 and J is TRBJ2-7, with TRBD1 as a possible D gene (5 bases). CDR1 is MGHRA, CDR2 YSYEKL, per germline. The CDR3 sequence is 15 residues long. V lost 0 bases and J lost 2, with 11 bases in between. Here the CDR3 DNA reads TGCGCCAGCAGCCAAGACCCGACAGCAACCTACGAGCAGTACTTC. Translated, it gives CASSQDPTATYEQYF.

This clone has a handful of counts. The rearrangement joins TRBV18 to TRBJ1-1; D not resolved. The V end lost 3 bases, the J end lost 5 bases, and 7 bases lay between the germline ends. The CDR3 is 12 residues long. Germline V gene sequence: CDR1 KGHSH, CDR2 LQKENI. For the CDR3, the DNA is TGTGCCAGCTCACCTCTCCAGACTGAAGCTTTCTTT. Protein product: CASSPLQTEAFF.

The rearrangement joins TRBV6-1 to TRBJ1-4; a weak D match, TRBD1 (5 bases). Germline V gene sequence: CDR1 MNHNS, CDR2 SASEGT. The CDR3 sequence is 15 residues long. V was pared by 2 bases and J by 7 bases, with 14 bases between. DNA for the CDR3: TGTGCCAGCAGTGAAAGGACACCCGCCGGTGAAAAACTGTTTTTT. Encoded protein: CASSERTPAGEKLFF.

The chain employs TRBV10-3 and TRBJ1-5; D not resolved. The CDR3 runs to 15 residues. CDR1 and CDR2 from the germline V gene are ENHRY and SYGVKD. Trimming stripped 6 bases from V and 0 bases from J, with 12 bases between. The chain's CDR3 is CAISGGQYSNQPQHF. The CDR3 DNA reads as TGTGCCATCAGCGGAGGGCAATATAGCAATCAGCCCCAGCATTTT.

DNA for the CDR3: TGCAGCGTTGAACCGGACAGGGGGGATACGCAGTATTTT. Encoded protein: CSVEPDRGDTQYF. The gene calls are TRBV29-1 and TRBJ2-3; TRBD1 matches at 10 bases. Germline lookup yields CDR1 SQVTM and CDR2 ANQGSEA. The CDR3 is 13 residues long. Losses at the gene ends were 2 bases for V and 6 bases for J; bases not matched to a gene: 2.

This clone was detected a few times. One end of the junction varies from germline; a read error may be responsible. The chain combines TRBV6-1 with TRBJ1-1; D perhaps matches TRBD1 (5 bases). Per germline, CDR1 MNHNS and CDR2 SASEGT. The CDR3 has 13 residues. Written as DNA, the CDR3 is TGTGCCAGCCGGTCTGACAGTTTCACTAAAGCTTTCTTT. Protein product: CASRSDSFTKAFF.

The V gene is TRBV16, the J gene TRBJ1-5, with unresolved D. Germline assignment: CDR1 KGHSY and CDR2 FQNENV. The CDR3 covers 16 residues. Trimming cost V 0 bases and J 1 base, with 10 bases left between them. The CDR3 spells CASSQSRPESNQPQHF. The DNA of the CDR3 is TGTGCCAGCAGCCAATCGAGGCCCGAAAGCAATCAGCCCCAGCATTTT. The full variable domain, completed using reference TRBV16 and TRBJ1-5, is GEEVAQTPKHLVRGEGQKAKLYCAPIKGHSYVFWYQQVLKNEFKFLISFQNENVFDETGMPKERFSAKCLPNSPCSLEIQATKLEDSAVYFCASSQSRPESNQPQHFGDGTRLSIL.

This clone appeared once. The DNA for the CDR3 is TGCGCCAGCAGCTTGGCAAGTGACACTGAAGCTTTCTTT. Its translation is CASSLASDTEAFF. The V gene is TRBV5-1, the J gene TRBJ1-1, with D hard to call. The germline V gene encodes CDR1 SGHRS and CDR2 YFSETQ. The CDR3 loop spans 13 amino acids. V was cut by 0 bases and J by 3 bases, with 6 bases left in between.

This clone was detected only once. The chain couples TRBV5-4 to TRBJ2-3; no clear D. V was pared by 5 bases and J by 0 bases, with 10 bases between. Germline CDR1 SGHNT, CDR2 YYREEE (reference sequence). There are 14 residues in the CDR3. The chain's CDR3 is CASRSSRSTDTQYF. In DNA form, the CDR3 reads TGTGCCAGCAGGTCTAGTCGAAGCACAGATACGCAGTATTTT.

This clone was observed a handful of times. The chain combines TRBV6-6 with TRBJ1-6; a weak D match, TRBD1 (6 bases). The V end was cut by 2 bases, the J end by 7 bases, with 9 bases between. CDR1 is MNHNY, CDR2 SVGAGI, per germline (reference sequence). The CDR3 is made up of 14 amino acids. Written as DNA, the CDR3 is TGTGCCAGCAGTTACCCAGGGGCCAATTCACCCCTCCACTTT. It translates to CASSYPGANSPLHF.

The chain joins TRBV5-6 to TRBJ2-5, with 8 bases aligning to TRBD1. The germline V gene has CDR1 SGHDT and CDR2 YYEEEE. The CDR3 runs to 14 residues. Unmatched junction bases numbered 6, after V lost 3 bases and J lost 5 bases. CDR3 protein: CASSSTGVGETQYF. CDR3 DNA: TGTGCCAGCAGCTCGACAGGGGTGGGGGAGACCCAGTACTTC.

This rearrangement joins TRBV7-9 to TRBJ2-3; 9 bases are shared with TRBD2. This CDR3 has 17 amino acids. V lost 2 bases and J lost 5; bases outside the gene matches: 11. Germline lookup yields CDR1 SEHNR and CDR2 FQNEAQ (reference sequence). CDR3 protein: CASSLLGTSREGDTQYF. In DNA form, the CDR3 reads TGTGCCAGCAGCTTATTAGGGACTAGCCGAGAAGGAGATACGCAGTATTTT.

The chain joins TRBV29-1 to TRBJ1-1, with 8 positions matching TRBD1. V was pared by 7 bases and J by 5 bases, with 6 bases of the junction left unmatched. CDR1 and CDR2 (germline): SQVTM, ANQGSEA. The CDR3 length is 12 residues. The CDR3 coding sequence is TGCAGCGGACGACAGGGGATGACTGAAGCTTTCTTT. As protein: CSGRQGMTEAFF.